Below, 19 T cell receptor beta chains from the same sample are listed, as sequenced in a study of regulatory T cells in long-lasting Graves disease. Building the TCR beta libraries relied on iRepertoire HTBI primers, and CDR3 regions underwent Arm-PCR. TCRdb used MiXCR to reprocess the multiplex PCR reads, holding one entry per CDR3 protein. The table lists hundreds of thousands of distinct CDR3 sequences, around 21% of them singletons. Time point here: persistent/refractory GD, antithyroid drugs over 5 years with positive TRAb. There was RNA extracted from PBMCs, and the TCR library was made from it. Specimen: peripheral blood mononuclear cells (PBMCs), collected when the disease was refractory, from a patient treated with antithyroid drugs. The receptors here all came from a female donor with Graves disease.

This clonotype showed up many times. This rearrangement joins TRBV11-1 to TRBJ2-7; TRBD1 matches at 8 bases. The junction had 6 bases not matched to a gene; V was cut back by 3 bases and J by 5 bases. The CDR3 runs 14 residues. From germline, CDR1 is SGHAT and CDR2 FQDESV (reference sequence). The chain's CDR3 is CASSLGQAFHEQYF. CDR3 sequence (DNA): TGTGCCAGCAGCTTGGGACAGGCGTTCCACGAGCAGTACTTC.

This clonotype was observed many times. The chain combines TRBV19 with TRBJ2-7; D is ambiguous. The CDR3 consists of 13 residues. Between the trimmed V and J ends, which lost 3 bases and 2 bases, there was a span of 8 bases. Germline assignment: CDR1 LNHDA and CDR2 SQIVND (reference sequence). CDR3 nucleotides: TGTGCCAGTAGTATCACGCCAACCTACGAGCAGTACTTC. This translates into CASSITPTYEQYF.

As for this clonotype: A clone one base away is much larger, so this may be a read error. The chain couples TRBV10-3 to TRBJ1-2; unclear D gene. CDR1 and CDR2 (germline): ENHRY, SYGVKD. There are 14 residues in the CDR3. The CDR3 nucleotides read TGTGCCATCAGTGAACTCTTCGCTGAGTATGGCTGCACCTTC. Translating it yields CAISELFAEYGCTF.

The chain links TRBV5-1 to TRBJ2-5; either TRBD1 or TRBD2 may supply D (5 bases each). CDR3 length equals 15 residues. The germline V gene has CDR1 SGHRS and CDR2 YFSETQ. V was shortened by 3 bases and J by 9 bases, with 21 bases between the two germline ends. The CDR3 DNA reads as TGCGCCAGCAGCTCCTTCCGGGACGGCTTGGGGGCCCAGTACTTC. This codes for CASSSFRDGLGAQYF. Supplemented by reference TRBV5-1 and TRBJ2-5, the full variable domain reads KAGVTQTPRYLIKTRGQQVTLSCSPISGHRSVSWYQQTPGQGLQFLFEYFSETQRNKGNFPGRFSGRQFSNSRSEMNVSTLELGDSALYLCASSSFRDGLGAQYFGPGTRLLVL.

The rearrangement links TRBV2 to TRBJ2-7; TRBD2 aligns across 10 bases. V shed 6 bases, J shed 3 bases, and the junction held 5 bases outside the gene matches. CDR3 length: 14 residues. The germline V gene has CDR1 SNHLY and CDR2 FYNNEI. CDR3: CASSAASGSYEQYF. The CDR3 bases are TGTGCCAGCAGCGCGGCTAGCGGGAGCTACGAGCAGTACTTC.

This clonotype was seen ten or more times. The V call is TRBV2, the J call TRBJ1-1; 9 bases are a match to TRBD1. The CDR3 is 14 amino acids. Germline CDR1 and CDR2: SNHLY and FYNNEI. The V gene end was trimmed by 6 bases and the J gene end by 6 bases; junction bases not matched to a gene: 8. CDR3 DNA: TGTGCCAGCAGGGCCGGGACAGGGTCCCCTGAAGCTTTCTTT. Translating gives CASRAGTGSPEAFF. The whole variable domain, filled in from reference TRBV2 and TRBJ1-1, reads EPEVTQTPSHQVTQMGQEVILRCVPISNHLYFYWYRQILGQKVEFLVSFYNNEISEKSEIFDDQFSVERPDGSNFTLKIRSTKLEDSAMYFCASRAGTGSPEAFFGQGTRLTVV.

The CDR3 DNA follows: TGCAGTGCTAGACGGCGATATAGCAATCAGCCCCAGCATTTT. Protein product: CSARRRYSNQPQHF. The chain combines TRBV20-1 with TRBJ1-5; D remains ambiguous. V lost 2 bases to trimming and J lost 0 bases, with 8 bases between them. The CDR3 extends over 14 amino acids. Germline loops: CDR1 DFQATT, CDR2 SNEGSKA (reference sequence).

V and J are TRBV29-1 and TRBJ1-1; D not resolved. The CDR3 extends over 13 amino acids. V dropped 8 bases and J dropped 1 base, with 14 bases sitting between them. Germline V CDR1 and CDR2: SQVTM, ANQGSEA. The CDR3 here is CSSSSPPNTEAFF. CDR3 DNA sequence: TGCAGCTCCTCCTCCCCCCCGAACACTGAAGCTTTCTTT.

The rearrangement joins TRBV28 to TRBJ1-6; TRBD1 is a possible D gene (5 bases). The CDR3 is 16 residues long. Germline V lookup: CDR1 MDHEN, CDR2 SYDVKM. V shed 3 bases and J shed 8 bases, with 17 bases lying between them. The CDR3: CASSFGPGRGDSPLHF. In DNA form, the CDR3 reads TGTGCCAGCAGTTTCGGTCCAGGGAGAGGCGATTCACCCCTCCACTTT.

Many counts were recorded for this clonotype. The genes are TRBV27 and TRBJ2-7; 9 bases line up with TRBD1. Germline CDR1 MNHEY, CDR2 SMNVEV (reference sequence). The CDR3 has 14 amino acids. V lost 2 bases, J lost 5 bases, and 4 bases stayed unmatched. CDR3: CASSLGTGSNEQYF. The CDR3 nucleotides are TGTGCCAGCAGTTTAGGGACAGGGAGCAACGAGCAGTACTTC.

In its sample, this clonotype was seen many times. Relative to the germline gene, one junction end is altered; a read error may explain this. This sequence joins TRBV28 and TRBJ1-2; D remains ambiguous. The CDR3 contains 16 residues. Germline V gene lookup returns CDR1 MDHEN and CDR2 SYDVKM. The CDR3 DNA reads as TGTGCCGGCAGCCCCGGGATGAGGGCTTGGGACTATGGCTACACCTTC. This translates into CAGSPGMRAWDYGYTF.

This clonotype came up a few times. The chain has TRBV20-1 and TRBJ2-7; possibly TRBD2 for D (5 bases). The V end lost 6 bases, the J end lost 2 bases, and 20 bases lay between the germline ends. There are 15 residues in the CDR3. Germline CDR1 reads DFQATT; CDR2 reads SNEGSKA (reference sequence). CDR3 loop: CSAVPRRARTYEQYF. The CDR3 DNA sequence: TGCAGTGCCGTTCCGAGGCGGGCCCGTACCTACGAGCAGTACTTC.

This clonotype has ten or more counts. J is TRBJ1-1 and V is TRBV29-1, with D perhaps matching TRBD1 (6 bases). Germline CDR1 SQVTM, CDR2 ANQGSEA. V shed 7 bases and J shed 5 bases, with 20 bases lying between them. The CDR3 length is 14 residues. CDR3 sequence: CSAGRQGLLTEAFF. CDR3 nucleotide sequence: TGCAGCGCCGGGAGGCAGGGGCTTTTAACTGAAGCTTTCTTT.

This clonotype was seen more than once but under ten times. CDR3 residues: CASSYSIKGGELFF. CDR3 nucleotides: TGTGCCAGCAGTTACTCGATTAAGGGCGGGGAGCTGTTTTTT. The chain is built from TRBV6-6 and TRBJ2-2, with D unclear. Trimming shortened V by 0 bases and J by 7 bases, and 9 bases separated the two germline ends. The germline V gene encodes CDR1 MNHNY and CDR2 SVGAGI (reference sequence). This CDR3 has 14 amino acids.

This clonotype was found many times. The chain is built from TRBV3-1 and TRBJ2-7; D uncertain. The germline V gene encodes CDR1 LGHDT and CDR2 YNNKEL (reference sequence). This CDR3 spans 13 amino acids. The V and J ends lost 0 bases and 3 bases respectively, with 6 bases between them. Written as DNA, the CDR3 is TGTGCCAGCAGCCAAGATACCCGCTACGAGCAGTACTTC. This sequence encodes CASSQDTRYEQYF.

The chain carries TRBV25-1 and TRBJ1-2; D call uncertain. V dropped 9 bases and J dropped 8 bases, with 16 bases sitting between them. Per the germline V gene, CDR1 is MGHDK and CDR2 is SYGVNS. CDR3 length: 12 amino acids. The CDR3 DNA is TGTGCCAGTTACTACAGCTCGTCGGGCTACACCTTC. It encodes CASYYSSSGYTF.

This clonotype has just a few counts. This chain uses TRBV28 with TRBJ2-1; no firm D call. There are 15 residues in the CDR3. Germline V gene data show CDR1 as MDHEN and CDR2 as SYDVKM. V shed 2 bases and J shed 0 bases, with 8 bases lying between them. The CDR3 sequence is CASSLTLSSYNEQFF. In DNA, the CDR3 is TGTGCCAGCAGTTTAACTCTGAGCTCCTACAATGAGCAGTTCTTC.

The table lists this clonotype with many counts. The V gene is TRBV11-2, the J gene TRBJ1-1; 8 nucleotides match TRBD1. CDR3 size: 17 residues. V lost 5 bases, J lost 3 bases, and 14 bases stayed unmatched. CDR1 is SGHAT and CDR2 is FQNNGV in the germline V gene. CDR3 in DNA: TGTGCCAGCAGCATTAGACAGGGGTGGGGATTCGACACTGAAGCTTTCTTT. Amino acid sequence: CASSIRQGWGFDTEAFF. The variable domain in full, completed from reference TRBV11-2 and TRBJ1-1, reads EAGVAQSPRYKIIEKRQSVAFWCNPISGHATLYWYQQILGQGPKLLIQFQNNGVVDDSQLPKDRFSAERLKGVDSTLKIQPAKLEDSAVYLCASSIRQGWGFDTEAFFGQGTRLTVV.

This clonotype has ten or more counts. This rearrangement joins TRBV12-5 to TRBJ2-1, with a tentative D call TRBD1 (5 bases). Germline V CDR1 and CDR2: LGHNT, FRNRAP. Trimming cost V 8 bases and J 3 bases, with 14 bases left between them. CDR3 length: 14 residues. CDR3 region: CASSRIGDYNEQFF. The CDR3 coding sequence is TGTGCTAGTTCGCGGATAGGGGACTACAATGAGCAGTTCTTC.